Below are 25 T cell receptor beta chains sequenced from a single sample in a study of T-cell reconstitution after alpha-beta-depleted transplantation in children. During its preparation, the TCRbeta library received unique molecular identifiers. Using its own MiXCR run on the PCR reads, TCRdb lists one record per CDR3 protein. Seen here are a few hundred thousand distinct CDR3 sequences, roughly 14% observed once, and the top ten hold over 3.5%. Material: PBMCs, obtained from the stem cell graft. Source of these receptors: a human donor who donated a stem cell graft to a child with Fanconi anemia.

The genes are TRBV19 and TRBJ1-2; TRBD1 is a possible D gene (5 bases). The V end lost 0 bases, the J end lost 0 bases, and 17 bases lay between the germline ends. The CDR3 loop spans 18 amino acids. Germline values: CDR1 LNHDA, CDR2 SQIVND (reference sequence). The CDR3 sequence is CASSIDPAGGLSNYGYTF. Here the CDR3 DNA reads TGTGCCAGTAGTATAGACCCCGCGGGGGGACTCTCTAACTATGGCTACACCTTC.

This chain joins TRBV11-2 and TRBJ1-1, with 7 bases matching TRBD1. This CDR3 has 16 amino acids. V was clipped by 2 bases and J by 1 base; unmatched bases: 7. Germline loops: CDR1 SGHAT, CDR2 FQNNGV. For the CDR3, the DNA is TGTGCCAGCAGCTTATGGGGCAGGGGGACGAACACTGAAGCTTTCTTT. It codes for CASSLWGRGTNTEAFF.

CDR3 nucleotide sequence: TGTGCCAGCAGCCCCGTAACCCGACCGTTTTCTTCCTACGAGCAGTACTTC. Its protein is CASSPVTRPFSSYEQYF. The V call is TRBV7-9, the J call TRBJ2-7; the D is unclear. Germline CDR1 and CDR2: SEHNR and FQNEAQ (reference sequence). V lost 5 bases, J lost 1 base, and 21 bases lay in between. The CDR3 is made up of 17 amino acids.

This clonotype was seen repeatedly, ten times or more. This chain links TRBV18 with TRBJ1-1; D is perhaps TRBD1 (6 bases). The CDR3 covers 15 residues. The ends were cut back, 1 base at V and 3 bases at J, with 12 bases in the middle. Looked up from germline, CDR1 is KGHSH and CDR2 is LQKENI. DNA of the CDR3: TGTGCCAGCTCACCACGGCAGGGGTTCGACACTGAAGCTTTCTTT. It yields the protein CASSPRQGFDTEAFF.

In this sample, this clonotype turned up many times. The gene calls are TRBV4-3 and TRBJ1-2; D not resolved. The CDR3 spans 15 residues. Germline V lookup: CDR1 LGHNA, CDR2 YSLEER. V was clipped by 0 bases and J by 8 bases, with 16 bases between them. The CDR3 sequence is CASSQDLGSVEGYTF. The CDR3 bases are TGCGCCAGCAGCCAAGATCTCGGTTCGGTGGAAGGCTACACCTTC.

V gene TRBV7-2 combines with J gene TRBJ2-2; tentatively, D is TRBD1 (5 bases). Trimming left V 7 bases short and J 5 bases short, with 11 bases between. The CDR3 loop spans 13 amino acids. CDR1 and CDR2 (germline): SGHTA, FQGNSA. CDR3 residues: CASTLQGTGELFF. Written as DNA, the CDR3 is TGTGCCAGCACTCTTCAGGGAACCGGGGAGCTGTTTTTT.

This clonotype was picked up a small number of times. This chain uses TRBV4-3 with TRBJ1-2; maybe TRBD1 (5 bases). The CDR3 runs to 15 residues. The V gene's germline CDR1 is LGHNA and CDR2 YSLEER. Trimming removed 0 bases at V and 1 base at J, with 9 bases between. The chain's CDR3 is CASSQEYRNNYGYTF. The DNA for the CDR3 is TGCGCCAGCAGCCAAGAGTACAGGAATAACTATGGCTACACCTTC.

V usage is TRBV7-8 and J usage is TRBJ2-1; 9 bases match TRBD1. Germline V gives CDR1 SGHVS, CDR2 FQNEAQ. This CDR3 contains 19 residues. J lost 3 bases, V lost 2 bases, and 14 bases had no gene match. Here the CDR3 reads CASSLSVDLGTGIYNEQFF. DNA of the CDR3: TGTGCCAGCAGCTTATCGGTTGATCTGGGGACAGGGATCTACAATGAGCAGTTCTTC.

J is TRBJ2-7 and V is TRBV3-1; tentative D call: TRBD1 (6 bases). Per germline, CDR1 LGHDT and CDR2 YNNKEL (reference sequence). The V and J ends lost 4 bases and 5 bases respectively, with 12 bases between them. The CDR3 is made up of 13 amino acids. CDR3 sequence reads: CASSRRTVDEQYF. The CDR3 nucleotides read TGTGCCAGCAGCCGAAGGACAGTTGACGAGCAGTACTTC.

The chain has TRBV6-1 and TRBJ2-1; 8 bases line up with TRBD2. Per the germline V gene, CDR1 is MNHNS and CDR2 is SASEGT. Trimming removed 8 bases from V and 9 bases from J; junction bases left unmatched: 9. The CDR3 runs to 13 residues. CDR3 loop: CASGSGGRGEQFF. The CDR3 region has the DNA TGTGCCAGCGGAAGCGGGGGCCGGGGTGAGCAGTTCTTC.

The gene calls are TRBV5-1 and TRBJ2-1; TRBD1 agrees at 9 bases. The CDR3 loop spans 17 amino acids. Germline V gene sequence: CDR1 SGHRS, CDR2 YFSETQ. With 4 bases clipped from V and 6 bases from J, the junction kept 14 bases outside the gene matches. CDR3 protein: CASSGNPGQGRGNEQFF. CDR3 DNA: TGCGCCAGCAGCGGCAATCCGGGACAGGGTAGGGGCAATGAGCAGTTCTTC.

J is TRBJ2-5 and V is TRBV2; D is undetermined. The CDR3 loop spans 11 amino acids. The germline CDR1 and CDR2 sequences are SNHLY and FYNNEI. Trimming pared 7 bases from V and 3 bases from J, leaving 6 bases between. Here the CDR3 DNA reads TGTGCCAGCATAGAAGAAGAGACCCAGTACTTC. Its protein is CASIEEETQYF.

The CDR3 DNA follows: TGTGCCAGCAGACCGACAGGGGCTGGTCAGCCCCAGCATTTT. Its translation: CASRPTGAGQPQHF. The chain joins TRBV6-2 or TRBV6-3 to TRBJ1-5; 8 nucleotides line up with TRBD1. Losses at the gene ends were 6 bases for V and 6 bases for J; bases not matched to a gene: 7. This CDR3 has 14 residues. Germline CDR1 MNHEY, CDR2 SVGEGT.

This clonotype was seen a handful of times. The chain combines TRBV20-1 with TRBJ2-7, with 7 bases identical to TRBD1. Losses at the gene ends were 0 bases for V and 4 bases for J; bases not matched to a gene: 12. The length of the CDR3 is 16 residues. The germline gives CDR1 DFQATT, CDR2 SNEGSKA (reference sequence). CDR3 coding DNA: TGCAGTGCTAGAGATATGACAGGGACCCCGGGGTACGAGCAGTACGTC. Translated: CSARDMTGTPGYEQYV.

Only a few counts were recorded for this clonotype. CDR3 sequence (DNA): TGTGCCATCAGTGACAGGGGGGACACTGAAGCTTTCTTT. It translates to CAISDRGDTEAFF. The chain uses TRBV10-3 and TRBJ1-1; 7 nucleotides agree with TRBD1. The CDR3 is 13 residues long. V lost 3 bases, J lost 3 bases, and 1 base stayed unmatched. Germline V gene data show CDR1 as ENHRY and CDR2 as SYGVKD.

The rearrangement joins TRBV4-3 to TRBJ2-3; D uncertain. Deletions cut 1 base from V and 4 bases from J, with 12 bases between. Looked up from germline, CDR1 is LGHNA and CDR2 is YSLEER. The CDR3 is 15 amino acids. The CDR3: CASSQGVLRADTQYF. The CDR3 coding sequence is TGCGCCAGCAGCCAAGGAGTGCTTCGAGCAGATACGCAGTATTTT.

This clonotype was found many times. The chain links TRBV28 to TRBJ1-1; unclear D gene. The germline gives CDR1 MDHEN, CDR2 SYDVKM. CDR3 size: 14 residues. Trimming cost V 6 bases and J 2 bases, with 13 bases left between them. CDR3 in amino acids: CASRASPRNTEAFF. DNA for the CDR3: TGTGCCAGCAGAGCTTCACCGAGAAACACTGAAGCTTTCTTT.

This clonotype was detected ten times or more. The CDR3 sequence is CASSRGYSNTGELFF. The CDR3 DNA is TGTGCCAGCAGCCGAGGGTACTCGAACACCGGGGAGCTGTTTTTT. This rearrangement joins TRBV28 to TRBJ2-2, with D perhaps TRBD2 (5 bases). From germline, CDR1 is MDHEN and CDR2 SYDVKM. This CDR3 spans 15 amino acids. Deletions cut 6 bases from V and 0 bases from J, with 11 bases between.

This sequence joins TRBV2 and TRBJ1-5; tentatively, D is TRBD1 (6 bases). The V end was cut by 6 bases, the J end by 6 bases, with 15 bases between. This CDR3 region has 14 residues. Germline CDR1 SNHLY, CDR2 FYNNEI. CDR3 sequence (DNA): TGTGCCAGCAGCGAGTCGGGACATCTTCAGCCCCAGCATTTT. This sequence encodes CASSESGHLQPQHF.

This clonotype was counted many times. The chain uses TRBV20-1 and TRBJ1-5; D not certain. Germline CDR1 DFQATT, CDR2 SNEGSKA (reference sequence). CDR3 length: 14 residues. Trimming took 0 bases from V and 0 from J, leaving 6 bases between them. The CDR3 spells CSARETYSNQPQHF. For the CDR3, the DNA is TGCAGTGCTAGAGAGACTTATAGCAATCAGCCCCAGCATTTT.

For this clonotype: Mismatch with germline at one junction end may stem from a read error. The gene calls are TRBV11-1 and TRBJ1-4; D gene uncertain. The CDR3 has 14 residues. Germline lookup yields CDR1 SGHAT and CDR2 FQDESV (reference sequence). This chain's CDR3 is CASSSRQTNEKLSF. CDR3 bases: TGTGCCAGCAGCTCCAGACAAACCAATGAAAAACTGTCTTTT.

The sample holds a few counts of this clonotype. CDR3 amino acids: CASSATGDSSYNEQFF. The CDR3 nucleotides are TGTGCCAGCAGCGCAACAGGCGATAGCTCCTACAATGAGCAGTTCTTC. The J gene is TRBJ2-1, the V gene TRBV5-6, with TRBD1 as a possible D gene (5 bases). Trimming shortened V by 4 bases and J by 0 bases, and 14 bases separated the two germline ends. The CDR3 runs 16 residues. CDR1 is SGHDT, CDR2 YYEEEE, per germline.

This clonotype was seen only a few times. The gene calls are TRBV3-1 and TRBJ1-1; a weak D match, TRBD1 (6 bases). V lost 2 bases, J lost 10 bases, and 17 bases lay in between. The CDR3 is 14 amino acids. Germline assignment: CDR1 LGHDT and CDR2 YNNKEL (reference sequence). CDR3 nucleotides: TGTGCCAGCAGCCAACTTAACAGGGTCCGGGGAGCTTTCTTT. Translation gives CASSQLNRVRGAFF.

This clonotype was seen at least ten times. CDR3 nucleotide sequence: TGCGCCAGCAGCTTGGGTGCGAACACCGGGGAGCTGTTTTTT. This encodes CASSLGANTGELFF. The chain links TRBV5-1 to TRBJ2-2; D remains ambiguous. The germline V and J ends were trimmed by 0 bases and 0 bases, with 3 bases remaining between them. Germline CDR1 SGHRS, CDR2 YFSETQ. This CDR3 has 14 amino acids.

The CDR3 DNA reads TGCTGCGCTAGAGATAAGGGGGGTCGGGGCTACACCTTC. Its translation: CCARDKGGRGYTF. The chain links TRBV20-1 to TRBJ1-2; the D gene is possibly TRBD1 (6 bases). Germline V gene sequence: CDR1 DFQATT, CDR2 SNEGSKA (reference sequence). CDR3 length: 13 amino acids.